This is a list of T cell receptor beta chains from one sample in a study of T-cell memory formation after mild COVID-19. Each CDR3 protein is one row after TCRdb ran MiXCR on the 5' RACE reads. Among roughly 550,000 distinct CDR3 sequences listed, 20% were seen once. Sequencing was carried out using PBMCs or a T cell subset sorted from them (not recorded which). The receptors were gathered from an adult woman who had mild COVID-19 (a few samples of this study predate the infection). Cell type and time point are not known. CDR3s leave out the opening cysteine and the closing phenylalanine or tryptophan. The order of the fields is V gene, CDR3 length, J gene, CDR3 protein.

v_gene: TRBV20-1
len: 11
j_gene: TRBJ2-7
CDR3aa: SATGGLSYEQY

v_gene: TRBV5-1
len: 14
j_gene: TRBJ2-1
CDR3aa: ASSLAGTGNYNEQF

v_gene: TRBV7-9
len: 13
j_gene: TRBJ2-3
CDR3aa: ASSPGGPWADTQY

v_gene: TRBV5-1
len: 15
j_gene: TRBJ1-3
CDR3aa: ASSLVAPRSSGNTIY

v_gene: TRBV15
len: 14
j_gene: TRBJ1-2
CDR3aa: ATSRDYGRGDYGYT

v_gene: TRBV9
len: 13
j_gene: TRBJ2-2
CDR3aa: ASSPGQVNTGELF

v_gene: TRBV24-1
len: 12
j_gene: TRBJ2-3
CDR3aa: ATSDLDPRDTQY

v_gene: TRBV4-1
len: 12
j_gene: TRBJ1-1
CDR3aa: ASSRTGLNTEAF

v_gene: TRBV5-1
len: 12
j_gene: TRBJ2-5
CDR3aa: ASSSGTSGPTQY

v_gene: TRBV29-1
len: 11
j_gene: TRBJ2-1
CDR3aa: GGGDLFYNEQF

v_gene: TRBV18
len: 10
j_gene: TRBJ2-7
CDR3aa: ASSSRAEGRY

v_gene: TRBV25-1
len: 9
j_gene: TRBJ1-2
CDR3aa: ASSEGPGLI

v_gene: TRBV5-5
len: 14
j_gene: TRBJ2-1
CDR3aa: ASSLEVLASYNEQF

v_gene: TRBV5-1
len: 12
j_gene: TRBJ2-3
CDR3aa: ASSFSGGLYTQY

v_gene: TRBV20-1
len: 13
j_gene: TRBJ2-1
CDR3aa: SASSRLAGFNEQF

v_gene: TRBV6-2/TRBV6-3
len: 12
j_gene: TRBJ2-5
CDR3aa: ASFPGSSQETQY

v_gene: TRBV10-3
len: 14
j_gene: TRBJ2-1
CDR3aa: AITGTSGVSYNEQF

v_gene: TRBV3-1
len: 12
j_gene: TRBJ2-7
CDR3aa: ASSQRGGSYEQY

v_gene: TRBV9
len: 14
j_gene: TRBJ1-1
CDR3aa: ASSVAPGQGNTEAF

v_gene: TRBV4-1
len: 15
j_gene: TRBJ2-7
CDR3aa: ASSQEAAGGPPDEQY

v_gene: TRBV11-2
len: 14
j_gene: TRBJ2-7
CDR3aa: ASSLPAGTGPYEQY

v_gene: TRBV7-6
len: 12
j_gene: TRBJ2-7
CDR3aa: ASSPRTDSYEQY

v_gene: TRBV27
len: 12
j_gene: TRBJ1-2
CDR3aa: ASRQGQGIGGYT

v_gene: TRBV6-4
len: 14
j_gene: TRBJ2-2
CDR3aa: ASSDTPGGPSGELF

v_gene: TRBV23-1
len: 11
j_gene: TRBJ2-5
CDR3aa: ASSQDVGETQY